What follows is one T cell receptor beta chain and its context. The target of this receptor is not known. Qualities for individual bases were not recorded, and no much larger clone is one base off. The sample belongs to a study of CD8+ T cells in alopecia areata (dated by TCRdb to about 2018). About the full investigation: The treated patients took part in an open-label pilot trial in which moderate-to-severe alopecia areata was treated with oral tofacitinib at 5 to 10 mg twice daily. In treated patients, disease severity was measured using the SALT score, which gives the percentage of scalp surface area affected. RNA was extracted with the PAXgene miRNA kit for fixed scalp, the miRNeasy kit for PBMCs, and the RNeasy kit for mouse skin. Scalp clonality was compared among normal scalp (n=4), patchy alopecia areata scalp (n=8), and alopecia totalis/universalis scalp (n=8). Tofacitinib-treated patients had biopsies at baseline and at 4 and 24 weeks of treatment, with a later scalp biopsy in several patients. Patients received tofacitinib for 6 to 18 months and were then followed off drug for 6 months to check for delayed response and recurrence. The study used high-throughput TCRbeta sequencing to examine T cell clonal expansion in alopecia areata, in both the C3H/HeJ mouse model and human patients. On the human side, TCRbeta sequencing was run on scalp tissue and on sorted CD4+ and CD8+ peripheral blood T cells from healthy controls and from alopecia areata patients with either patchy or totalis/universalis disease. immunoSEQ multiplex PCR using 35 Vbeta forward primers and 13 Jbeta reverse primers was used to amplify TCRbeta CDR3 regions.

The time point label, read with the paper, signifies: 24 weeks on oral tofacitinib. Per the publication, the treatment or condition label means: oral pan-JAK inhibitor, 5-10 mg twice daily. Lesional scalp punch biopsies and peripheral blood were obtained from alopecia areata patients. PBMCs were separated by density centrifugation and stained for CD3, CD4 and CD8, after which CD4+ and CD8+ T cells were sorted on a FACSAria. Library preparation employed the immunoSEQ multiplex PCR assay. RNA was extracted from all samples and reverse transcribed into cDNA as template for TCR sequencing. First-strand cDNA was synthesized using SuperScript III with a 2:1 mix of oligo-dT and random hexamers. A synthetic immune receptor repertoire was used to measure amplification bias, and any remaining bias was corrected computationally. Under the source paper's analysis protocol: Raw reads were preprocessed to remove errors, and CDR3 was defined by IMGT conventions from the conserved cysteine to phenylalanine. Clonality was calculated as 1 minus Shannon entropy normalized by log2 of the number of productive unique TCRs. Whether scalp clones were CD4 or CD8 was inferred by matching scalp TCRbeta sequences against CD4 and CD8 repertoires sorted from blood. Entries here come from immuneACCESS through TCRdb and include only in-frame sequences with V and J called. Some clones fail to appear in such tables; in the studies checked, an unresolved V gene covers under half of the shortfall, and the cause of the remainder is unknown. V, J and clone size derive from that table, while D and trimming were established from the DNA sequence. Within this sample are fewer than 200,000 clones, with roughly 61% of them counted one time only. Together, the top ten hold around an eighth of the sample.

Broad study findings and their caveats: Unlike mouse skin, which is dominated by gammadelta T cells, normal human skin has resident alphabeta T cells that are also sequenced, and this complicates analysis of the scalp TCR repertoire. Tofacitinib significantly lowered scalp clonality and the number of expanded CD8+ clones among the top 100 scalp clones. Higher clonality and more expanded CD8+ clones were observed in lesional scalp than in normal scalp, particularly in alopecia totalis/universalis, a finding suggestive of antigenic drive. Because the treated cohort was small and had only one nonresponder, larger studies are needed to examine links between baseline CD8+ expansion and response. During tofacitinib treatment, many expanded lesional clones remained in scalp and blood, and this persistence may partly explain relapse after treatment is stopped. Compared with mice, TCR sequences shared between patients were less clear, possibly partly because of HLA diversity across the patient population.

Per the germline V gene, SGDLS is the CDR1 and YYNGEE is the CDR2. V ends up 0 bases short and J 9 bases short, with an unmatched junction base count of 3. The CDR3 starts with the cysteine, ends with the phenylalanine, and has 13 residues. Only the CDR3 part of the read is kept: 39 bases, read in frame from the first base. Sequencing was performed on CD8+ T cells sorted from blood, taken at week 24, from a patient treated with tofacitinib. The sequence derives from a human donor with alopecia areata. The rearrangement joined TRBV9 to TRBJ1-1; 9 middle bases align to TRBD1. The CDR3: CASSVAGQGKAFF. Read as DNA, the sequence is TGTGCCAGCAGCGTAGCGGGACAGGGAAAAGCTTTCTTT.